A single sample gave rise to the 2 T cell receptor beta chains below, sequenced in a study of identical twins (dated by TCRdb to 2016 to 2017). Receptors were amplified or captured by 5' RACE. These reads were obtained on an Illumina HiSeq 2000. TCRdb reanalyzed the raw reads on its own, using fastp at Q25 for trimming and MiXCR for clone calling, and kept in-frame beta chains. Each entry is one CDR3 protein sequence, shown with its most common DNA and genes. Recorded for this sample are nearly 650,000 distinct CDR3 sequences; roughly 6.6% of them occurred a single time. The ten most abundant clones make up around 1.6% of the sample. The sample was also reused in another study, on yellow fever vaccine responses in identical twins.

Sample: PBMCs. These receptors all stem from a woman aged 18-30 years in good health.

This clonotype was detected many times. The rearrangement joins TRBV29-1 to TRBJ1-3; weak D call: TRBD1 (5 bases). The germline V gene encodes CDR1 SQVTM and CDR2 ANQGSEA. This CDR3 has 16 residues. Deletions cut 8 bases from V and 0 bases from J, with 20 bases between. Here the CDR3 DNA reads TGCAGCTCGACCGGAGAGGGGACGGACTCTGGAAACACCATATATTTT. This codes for CSSTGEGTDSGNTIYF.

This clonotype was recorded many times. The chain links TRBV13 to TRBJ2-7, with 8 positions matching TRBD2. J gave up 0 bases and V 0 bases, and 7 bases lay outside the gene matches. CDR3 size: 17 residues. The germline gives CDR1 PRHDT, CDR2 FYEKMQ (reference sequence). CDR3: CASSLGLLAGDSYEQYF. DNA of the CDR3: TGTGCCAGCAGCTTAGGCCTTCTAGCGGGCGACTCCTACGAGCAGTACTTC.